Presented here are 17 T cell receptor beta chains from one specimen sequenced in a study of OX40 agonist ivuxolimab in advanced cancers. Profiled with immunoSEQ multiplex PCR; TCRdb holds only in-frame clones, not every one. The data contain 69,000 or so clones, about 85% of them singletons. The sample consisted of CD4+ or CD8+ T cells sorted from blood, taken in a trial of the OX40 agonist ivuxolimab. The receptors were sampled from an adult with an advanced solid tumor such as melanoma, head and neck, liver or kidney cancer.

V gene TRBV29-1 combines with J gene TRBJ2-4; D remains unclear. The germline V and J ends were trimmed by 3 bases and 7 bases, with 13 bases remaining between them. The CDR3 totals 13 residues. Germline values: CDR1 SQVTM, CDR2 ANQGSEA. The CDR3 DNA follows: TGCAGCGTTGAGACCCGCCTCGGGAACATTCAGTACTTC. This encodes CSVETRLGNIQYF. Variable domain in full (rest from reference TRBV29-1 and TRBJ2-4): SAVISQKPSRDICQRGTSLTIQCQVDSQVTMMFWYRQQPGQSLTLIATANQGSEATYESGFVIDKFPISRPNLTFSTLTVSNMSPEDSSIYLCSVETRLGNIQYFGAGTRLSVL.

CDR3 in amino acids: CASSNERGKSTGELFF. In nucleotides, the CDR3 is TGTGCCAGCAGCAACGAGCGCGGGAAGAGCACCGGGGAGCTGTTTTTT. This chain links TRBV21-1 with TRBJ2-2; TRBD2 is taken as the D call from the table, unchecked against the DNA. TRBV21-1 is a listed pseudogene. CDR3 size: 16 residues.

This chain uses TRBV6-5 with TRBJ2-7; the D gene is possibly TRBD2 (5 bases). This CDR3 is 16 amino acids long. Trimming cost V 0 bases and J 0 bases, with 12 bases left between them. Germline V gene sequence: CDR1 MNHEY, CDR2 SVGAGI. The CDR3 sequence is CASSYSYVGVSYEQYF. The DNA for the CDR3 is TGTGCCAGCAGTTACTCGTACGTCGGGGTCTCCTACGAGCAGTACTTC.

The gene calls are TRBV6-1 and TRBJ1-1, with D possibly TRBD1 on 6 matching bases. Trimming pared 6 bases from V and 5 bases from J, leaving 13 bases between. CDR1 and CDR2 (germline): MNHNS, SASEGT. The CDR3 totals 13 residues. CDR3: CASSVTGRTEAFF. The CDR3 DNA sequence: TGTGCCAGCAGCGTTACAGGGCGTACTGAAGCTTTCTTT.

On this clone itself: An end of the junction differs from the germline gene, which may be a read error. The CDR3 DNA reads TGTGCTAGCAGCTCAGGACAACCCCCGAACACTGAAGCTTTCTTT. It yields the protein CASSSGQPPNTEAFF. This chain connects TRBV7-7 to TRBJ1-1, with D perhaps matching TRBD1 (5 bases). Germline lookup yields CDR1 SSHAT and CDR2 FNYEAQ (reference sequence). The CDR3 runs 15 residues. Full variable domain (remainder filled in from reference TRBV7-7 and TRBJ1-1): GAGVSQSPRYKVTKRGQDVTLRCDPISSHATLYWYQQALGQGPEFLTYFNYEAQPDKSGLPSDRFSAERPEGSISTLTIQRTEQRDSAMYRCASSSGQPPNTEAFFGQGTRLTVV.

The V gene is TRBV28, the J gene TRBJ1-4; D gene ambiguous. Germline V gene lookup returns CDR1 MDHEN and CDR2 SYDVKM. V was shortened by 5 bases and J by 7 bases, with 14 bases between the two germline ends. The CDR3 consists of 14 residues. This CDR3 reads CASSQLGGREKLFF. In DNA, the CDR3 is TGTGCCAGCAGTCAACTCGGAGGTCGTGAAAAACTGTTTTTT. Full variable domain (missing parts from reference TRBV28 and TRBJ1-4): DVKVTQSSRYLVKRTGEKVFLECVQDMDHENMFWYRQDPGLGLRLIYFSYDVKMKEKGDIPEGYSVSREKKERFSLILESASTNQTSMYLCASSQLGGREKLFFGSGTQLSVL.

The rearrangement joins TRBV7-2 to TRBJ2-7, with 9 bases fitting TRBD1. CDR3 length: 14 residues. V lost 6 bases, J lost 3 bases, and 6 bases stayed unmatched. The germline CDR1 and CDR2 sequences are SGHTA and FQGNSA. CDR3 bases: TGTGCCAGCAGGATAGGACAGGGGTTCTACGAGCAGTACTTC. It encodes CASRIGQGFYEQYF. The full variable domain, rest sourced from reference TRBV7-2 and TRBJ2-7, is GAGVSQSPSNKVTEKGKDVELRCDPISGHTALYWYRQSLGQGLEFLIYFQGNSAPDKSGLPSDRFSAERTGGSVSTLTIQRTQQEDSAVYLCASRIGQGFYEQYFGPGTRLTVT.

The V gene is TRBV7-9, the J gene TRBJ2-7, with TRBD1 as a possible D gene (6 bases). Trimming shortened V by 1 base and J by 3 bases, and 13 bases separated the two germline ends. This CDR3 has 15 amino acids. Per the germline V gene, CDR1 is SEHNR and CDR2 is FQNEAQ (reference sequence). The CDR3 sequence: CASSLVGTINYEQYF. CDR3 nucleotides: TGTGCCAGCAGCTTAGTTGGGACAATTAACTACGAGCAGTACTTC.

This chain links TRBV18 with TRBJ2-3; 7 bases are shared with TRBD2. CDR3 length: 15 residues. Per the germline V gene, CDR1 is KGHSH and CDR2 is LQKENI. V lost 8 bases and J lost 0; bases outside the gene matches: 8. CDR3 residues: CASRSSGSSTDTQYF. The CDR3 DNA reads TGTGCCAGCCGCTCTAGCGGCTCTAGCACAGATACGCAGTATTTT.

This chain links TRBV7-2 with TRBJ1-1; possible D gene TRBD1, 5 bases. The CDR3 covers 13 residues. Looked up from germline, CDR1 is SGHTA and CDR2 is FQGNSA. Trimming removed 3 bases at V and 5 bases at J, with 10 bases between. This CDR3 reads CASSFSGPTEAFF. The DNA of the CDR3 is TGTGCCAGCAGCTTCTCGGGGCCGACTGAAGCTTTCTTT. Complete variable domain (other parts from reference TRBV7-2 and TRBJ1-1): GAGVSQSPSNKVTEKGKDVELRCDPISGHTALYWYRQSLGQGLEFLIYFQGNSAPDKSGLPSDRFSAERTGGSVSTLTIQRTQQEDSAVYLCASSFSGPTEAFFGQGTRLTVV.

The gene calls are TRBV19 and TRBJ1-1, with 7 bases fitting TRBD1. The CDR3 is 16 residues long. J lost 1 base, V lost 10 bases, and 15 bases had no gene match. Germline loops: CDR1 LNHDA, CDR2 SQIVND (reference sequence). The DNA of the CDR3 is TGTGCCACGACTAGTCGGAGGGGACAGCGGAACACTGAAGCTTTCTTT. This translates into CATTSRRGQRNTEAFF.

This rearrangement joins TRBV19 to TRBJ2-5, with unresolved D. This CDR3 is 11 amino acids long. The V end lost 4 bases, the J end lost 5 bases, and 5 bases lay between the germline ends. Germline V gives CDR1 LNHDA, CDR2 SQIVND (reference sequence). The CDR3 reads CASSRAETQYF. CDR3 coding DNA: TGTGCCAGTAGTAGGGCGGAGACCCAGTACTTC.

The chain is built from TRBV7-3 and TRBJ1-5; a possible D gene is TRBD1 (6 bases). Germline V lookup: CDR1 SGHTA, CDR2 FQGTGA. V lost 5 bases to trimming and J lost 1 base, with 9 bases between them. This CDR3 is 14 amino acids long. The DNA for the CDR3 is TGTGCCAGCAGCCCACAGGGAAGCAATCAGCCCCAGCATTTT. It translates to CASSPQGSNQPQHF. The entire variable domain, with the rest obtained from reference TRBV7-3 and TRBJ1-5, is as follows: GAGVSQTPSNKVTEKGKYVELRCDPISGHTALYWYRQSLGQGPEFLIYFQGTGAADDSGLPNDRFFAVRPEGSVSTLKIQRTERGDSAVYLCASSPQGSNQPQHFGDGTRLSIL.

The table lists this clone with a count of one. The chain recombines TRBV7-2 with TRBJ1-5, with D unresolved. The CDR3 runs to 14 residues. Germline CDR1 SGHTA, CDR2 FQGNSA. V gave up 5 bases and J gave up 2 bases, with 10 bases separating them. The CDR3 spells CASSLSGGNQPQHF. The CDR3 nucleotides read TGTGCCAGCAGCCTGAGCGGGGGCAATCAGCCCCAGCATTTT.

A word on this clone: At one end, the junction sequence differs from germline, possibly due to a read error. The gene calls are TRBV5-5 and TRBJ1-6, with D maybe TRBD1 (5 bases). There are 15 residues in the CDR3. Germline CDR1 SGHKS, CDR2 YYEKEE (reference sequence). This chain's CDR3 is CASSLVTKGNSPHHF. Written as DNA, the CDR3 is TGTGCCAGCAGCTTGGTCACAAAGGGGAATTCACCCCACCACTTT.

The chain employs TRBV7-9 and TRBJ1-1; unclear D gene. Deletions cut 5 bases from V and 1 base from J, with 5 bases between. The CDR3 runs 12 residues. Germline loops: CDR1 SEHNR, CDR2 FQNEAQ (reference sequence). The CDR3 nucleotides are TGTGCCAGCAGCCAAGAGAACACTGAAGCTTTCTTT. Translation gives CASSQENTEAFF.

CDR3 nucleotide sequence: TGTGCCAGCAGCTCGACAGCCTTGAACACTGAAGCTTTCTTT. It is translated as CASSSTALNTEAFF. The rearrangement links TRBV7-6 to TRBJ1-1; tentatively, D is TRBD1 (5 bases). Trimming shortened V by 4 bases and J by 0 bases, and 9 bases separated the two germline ends. Germline V gives CDR1 SGHVS, CDR2 FNYEAQ. The CDR3 runs to 14 residues.